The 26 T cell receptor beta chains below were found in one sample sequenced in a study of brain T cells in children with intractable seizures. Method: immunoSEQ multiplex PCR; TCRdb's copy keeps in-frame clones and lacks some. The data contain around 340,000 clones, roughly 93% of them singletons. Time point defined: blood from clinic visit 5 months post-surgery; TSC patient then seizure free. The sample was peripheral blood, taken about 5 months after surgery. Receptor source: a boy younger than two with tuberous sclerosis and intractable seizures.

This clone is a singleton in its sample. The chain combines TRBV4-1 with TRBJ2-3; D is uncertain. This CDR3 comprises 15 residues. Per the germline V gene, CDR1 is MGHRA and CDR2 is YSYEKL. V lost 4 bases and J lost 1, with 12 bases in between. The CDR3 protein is CASSPVGLGTDTQYF. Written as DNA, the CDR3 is TGCGCCAGCAGCCCCGTCGGGTTGGGCACAGATACGCAGTATTTT.

CDR3 nucleotide sequence: TGTGCCAGCAGCTTGGGGGCCACTGAAGCTTTCTTT. Its protein product is CASSLGATEAFF. The V gene is TRBV5-6, the J gene TRBJ1-1; D is uncertain. CDR1 is SGHDT, CDR2 YYEEEE, per germline. The germline V and J ends were trimmed by 0 bases and 4 bases, with 4 bases remaining between them. The CDR3 totals 12 residues.

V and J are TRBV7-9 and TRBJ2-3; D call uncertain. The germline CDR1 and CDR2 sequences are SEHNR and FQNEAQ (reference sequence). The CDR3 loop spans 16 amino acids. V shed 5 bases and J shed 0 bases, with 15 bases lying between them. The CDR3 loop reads CASSPPGAGSTDTQYF. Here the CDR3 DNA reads TGTGCCAGCAGCCCACCAGGTGCCGGGAGCACAGATACGCAGTATTTT.

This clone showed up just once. In DNA form, the CDR3 reads TGTGCCAGCAGTTACGGGACAGTTGCCTCCTCCGGGGAGCTGTTTTTT. It codes for CASSYGTVASSGELFF. This rearrangement joins TRBV6-5 to TRBJ2-2; TRBD1 agrees at 7 bases. CDR1 MNHEY and CDR2 SVGAGI come from the germline V gene. The CDR3 totals 16 residues. Trimming took 2 bases from V and 6 from J; bases not matched to a gene: 9.

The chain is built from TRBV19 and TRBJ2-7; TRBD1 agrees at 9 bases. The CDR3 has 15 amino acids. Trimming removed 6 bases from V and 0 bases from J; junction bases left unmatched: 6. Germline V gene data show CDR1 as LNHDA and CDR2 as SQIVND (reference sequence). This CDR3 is CASRDRGPSSYEQYF. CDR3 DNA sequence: TGTGCCAGTAGGGACAGGGGCCCAAGCTCCTACGAGCAGTACTTC.

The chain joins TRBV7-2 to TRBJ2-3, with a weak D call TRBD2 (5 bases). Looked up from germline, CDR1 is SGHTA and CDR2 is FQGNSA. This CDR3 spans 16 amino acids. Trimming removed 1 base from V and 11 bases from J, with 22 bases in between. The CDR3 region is CASSLVFGGFPIGQYF. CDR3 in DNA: TGTGCCAGCAGCTTAGTATTTGGCGGGTTTCCGATCGGGCAGTATTTT. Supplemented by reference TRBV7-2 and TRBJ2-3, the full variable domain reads GAGVSQSPSNKVTEKGKDVELRCDPISGHTALYWYRQSLGQGLEFLIYFQGNSAPDKSGLPSDRFSAERTGGSVSTLTIQRTQQEDSAVYLCASSLVFGGFPIGQYFGPGTRLTVL.

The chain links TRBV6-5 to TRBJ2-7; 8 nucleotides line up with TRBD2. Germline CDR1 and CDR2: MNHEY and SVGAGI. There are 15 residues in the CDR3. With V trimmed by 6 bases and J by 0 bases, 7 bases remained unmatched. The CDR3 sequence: CASRHGLASSYEQYF. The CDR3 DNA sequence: TGTGCCAGCAGACACGGACTAGCTAGCTCCTACGAGCAGTACTTC.

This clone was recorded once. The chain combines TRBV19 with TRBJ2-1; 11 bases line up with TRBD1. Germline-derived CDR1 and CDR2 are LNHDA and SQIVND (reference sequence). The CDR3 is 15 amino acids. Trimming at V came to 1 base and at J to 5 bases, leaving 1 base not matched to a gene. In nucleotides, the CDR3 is TGTGCCAGTAGTATAGGGGACAGGGGGAACAATGAGCAGTTCTTC. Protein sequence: CASSIGDRGNNEQFF.

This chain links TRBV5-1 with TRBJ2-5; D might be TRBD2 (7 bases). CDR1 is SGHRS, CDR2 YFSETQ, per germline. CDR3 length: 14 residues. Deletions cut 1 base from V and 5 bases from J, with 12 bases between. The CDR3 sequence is CASSLRGALETQYF. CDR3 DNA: TGCGCCAGCAGCTTGCGGGGGGCATTGGAGACCCAGTACTTC.

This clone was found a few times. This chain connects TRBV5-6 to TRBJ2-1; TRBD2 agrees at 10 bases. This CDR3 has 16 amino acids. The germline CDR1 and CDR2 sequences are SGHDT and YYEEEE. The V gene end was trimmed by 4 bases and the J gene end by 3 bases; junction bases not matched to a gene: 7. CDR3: CASSRVASGGYNEQFF. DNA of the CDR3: TGTGCCAGCAGCAGGGTAGCTAGCGGGGGCTACAATGAGCAGTTCTTC.

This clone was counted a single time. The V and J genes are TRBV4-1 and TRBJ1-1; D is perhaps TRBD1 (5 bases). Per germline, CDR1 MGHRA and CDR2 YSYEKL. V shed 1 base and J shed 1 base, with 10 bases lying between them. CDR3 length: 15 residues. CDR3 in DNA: TGCGCCAGCAGCCAAGTTACCGGGACGAACACTGAAGCTTTCTTT. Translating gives CASSQVTGTNTEAFF.

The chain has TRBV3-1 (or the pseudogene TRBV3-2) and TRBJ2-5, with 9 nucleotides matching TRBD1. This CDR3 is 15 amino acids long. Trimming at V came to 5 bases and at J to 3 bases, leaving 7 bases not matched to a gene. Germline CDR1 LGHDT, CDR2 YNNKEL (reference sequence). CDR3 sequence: CASSEAGTGKETQYF. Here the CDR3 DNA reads TGTGCCAGCAGCGAAGCCGGGACAGGGAAAGAGACCCAGTACTTC.

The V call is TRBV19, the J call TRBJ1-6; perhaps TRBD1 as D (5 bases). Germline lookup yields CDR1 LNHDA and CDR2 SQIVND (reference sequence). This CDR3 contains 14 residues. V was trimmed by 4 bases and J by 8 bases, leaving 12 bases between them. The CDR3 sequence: CASSTPGDYSPLHF. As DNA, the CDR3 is TGTGCCAGTAGTACCCCCGGGGACTATTCACCCCTCCACTTT.

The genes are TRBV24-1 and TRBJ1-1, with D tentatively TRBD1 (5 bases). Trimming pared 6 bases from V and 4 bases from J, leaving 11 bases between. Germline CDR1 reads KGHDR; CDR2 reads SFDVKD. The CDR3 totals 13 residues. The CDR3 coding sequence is TGTGCCACCAGTTCTAAGGGGTTCACTGAAGCTTTCTTT. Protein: CATSSKGFTEAFF.

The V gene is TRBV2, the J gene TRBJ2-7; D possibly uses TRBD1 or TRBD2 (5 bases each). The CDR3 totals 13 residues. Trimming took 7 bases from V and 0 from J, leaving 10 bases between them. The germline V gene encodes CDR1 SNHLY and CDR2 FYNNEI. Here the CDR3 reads CASKRDLSYEQYF. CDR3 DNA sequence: TGTGCCAGCAAACGGGACCTCTCCTACGAGCAGTACTTC.

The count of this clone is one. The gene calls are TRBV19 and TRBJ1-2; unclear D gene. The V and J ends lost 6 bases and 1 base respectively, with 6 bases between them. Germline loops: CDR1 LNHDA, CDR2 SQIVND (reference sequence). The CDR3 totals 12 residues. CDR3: CASRNGNYGYTF. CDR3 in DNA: TGTGCCAGTAGGAACGGTAACTATGGCTACACCTTC.

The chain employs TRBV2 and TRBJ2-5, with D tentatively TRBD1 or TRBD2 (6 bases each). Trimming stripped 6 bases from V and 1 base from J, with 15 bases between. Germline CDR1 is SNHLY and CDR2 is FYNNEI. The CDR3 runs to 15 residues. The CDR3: CASRPLSGAQETQYF. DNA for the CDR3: TGTGCCAGCAGACCCTTATCGGGGGCCCAAGAGACCCAGTACTTC.

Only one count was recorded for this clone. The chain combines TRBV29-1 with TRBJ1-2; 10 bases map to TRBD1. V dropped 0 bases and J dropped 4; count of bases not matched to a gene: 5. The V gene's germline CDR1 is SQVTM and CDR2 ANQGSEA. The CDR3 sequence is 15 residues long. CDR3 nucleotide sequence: TGCAGCGTTGAAGATCCGGACAGGGGGTCCTATGGCTACACCTTC. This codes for CSVEDPDRGSYGYTF.

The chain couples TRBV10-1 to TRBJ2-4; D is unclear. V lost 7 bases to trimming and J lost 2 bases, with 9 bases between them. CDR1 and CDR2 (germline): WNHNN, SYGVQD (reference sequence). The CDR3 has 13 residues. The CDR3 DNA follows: TGCGCCAGCAAGTGGGCACCCAAAAACATTCAGTACTTC. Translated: CASKWAPKNIQYF.

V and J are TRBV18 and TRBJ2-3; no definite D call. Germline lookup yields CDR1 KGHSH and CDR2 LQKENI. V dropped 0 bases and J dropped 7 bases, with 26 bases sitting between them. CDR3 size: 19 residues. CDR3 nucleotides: TGTGCCAGCTCACCACCGTATGACTCCCTGTCCCCGATTGGAAATACGCAGTATTTT. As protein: CASSPPYDSLSPIGNTQYF.

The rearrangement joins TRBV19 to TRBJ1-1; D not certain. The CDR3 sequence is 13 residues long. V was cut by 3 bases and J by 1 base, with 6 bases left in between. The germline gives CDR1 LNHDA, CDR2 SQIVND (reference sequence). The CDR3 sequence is CASSIVTNTEAFF. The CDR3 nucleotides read TGTGCCAGTAGTATCGTCACGAACACTGAAGCTTTCTTT.

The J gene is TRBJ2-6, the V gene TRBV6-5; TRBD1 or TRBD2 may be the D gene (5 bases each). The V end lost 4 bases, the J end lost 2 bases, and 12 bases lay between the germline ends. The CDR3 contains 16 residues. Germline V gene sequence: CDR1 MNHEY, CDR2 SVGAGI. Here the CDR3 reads CASSSVLGAGANVLTF. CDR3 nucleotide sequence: TGTGCCAGCAGTTCCGTATTGGGGGCTGGGGCCAACGTCCTGACTTTC.

CDR3 in amino acids: CASSLAGNASPLHF. In DNA form, the CDR3 reads TGTGCCAGCAGCTTAGCAGGGAACGCTTCACCCCTCCACTTT. V is TRBV11-2 and J is TRBJ1-6; D is possibly TRBD1 (5 bases). Germline lookup yields CDR1 SGHAT and CDR2 FQNNGV. Deletions cut 1 base from V and 9 bases from J, with 10 bases between. The CDR3 totals 14 residues.

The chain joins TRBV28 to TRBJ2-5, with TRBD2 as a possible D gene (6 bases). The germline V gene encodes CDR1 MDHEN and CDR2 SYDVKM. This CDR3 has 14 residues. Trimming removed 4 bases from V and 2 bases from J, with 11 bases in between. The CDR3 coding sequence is TGTGCCAGCAGTTCCCTGGGACTGCAAGAGACCCAGTACTTC. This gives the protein CASSSLGLQETQYF.

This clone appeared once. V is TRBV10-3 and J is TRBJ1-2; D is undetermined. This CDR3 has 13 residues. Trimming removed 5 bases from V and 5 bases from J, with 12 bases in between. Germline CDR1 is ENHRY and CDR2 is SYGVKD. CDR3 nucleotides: TGTGCCATCAGTAATAACGCTGGTTATGGCTACACCTTC. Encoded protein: CAISNNAGYGYTF.

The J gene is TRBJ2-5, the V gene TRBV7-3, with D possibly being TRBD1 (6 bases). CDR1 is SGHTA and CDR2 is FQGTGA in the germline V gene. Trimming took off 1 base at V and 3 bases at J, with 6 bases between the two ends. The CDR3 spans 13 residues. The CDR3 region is CASSLRTEETQYF. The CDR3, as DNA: TGTGCCAGCAGCTTAAGGACAGAAGAGACCCAGTACTTC. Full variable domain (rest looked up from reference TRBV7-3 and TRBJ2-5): GAGVSQTPSNKVTEKGKYVELRCDPISGHTALYWYRQSLGQGPEFLIYFQGTGAADDSGLPNDRFFAVRPEGSVSTLKIQRTERGDSAVYLCASSLRTEETQYFGPGTRLLVL.